Shown below are 10 T cell receptor beta chains from a single sample sequenced in a study of cytomegalovirus exposure and HLA in healthy donors. PCR involved 60 Vbeta and 13 Jbeta primers. Sequenced by immunoSEQ multiplex PCR; TCRdb stores in-frame clones only, minus some. The data hold some 200,000 clones, with 80% to 85% observed a single time. Sequenced sample: PBMCs. The receptors originated from a woman under 30 in good health and CMV-seronegative.

J is TRBJ2-7 and V is TRBV5-1; 7 bases agree with TRBD1. This CDR3 contains 13 residues. J gave up 2 bases and V 5 bases, and 4 bases lay outside the gene matches. Germline V gives CDR1 SGHRS, CDR2 YFSETQ. This chain's CDR3 is CASSTDRAYEQYF. CDR3 bases: TGCGCCAGCAGTACCGACAGGGCCTACGAGCAGTACTTC.

The rearrangement uses TRBV19 and TRBJ2-3; possibly TRBD1 for D (5 bases). The CDR3 sequence is 15 residues long. Germline-derived CDR1 and CDR2 are LNHDA and SQIVND (reference sequence). V dropped 3 bases and J dropped 6 bases, with 16 bases sitting between them. CDR3 residues: CASSIGRQGGDTQYF. The CDR3 DNA reads as TGTGCCAGTAGTATCGGGCGGCAGGGTGGTGATACGCAGTATTTT.

J is TRBJ2-4 and V is TRBV2; D call uncertain. Germline loops: CDR1 SNHLY, CDR2 FYNNEI. Trimming removed 8 bases at V and 8 bases at J, with 7 bases between. The CDR3 loop spans 10 amino acids. CDR3 amino acids: CASASDIQYF. The CDR3 nucleotides read TGTGCCAGCGCCTCGGACATTCAGTACTTC.

The V and J genes are TRBV27 and TRBJ2-3; possibly TRBD2 for D (6 bases). CDR1 MNHEY and CDR2 SMNVEV come from the germline V gene (reference sequence). The CDR3 length is 17 residues. The V end was cut by 2 bases, the J end by 5 bases, with 20 bases between. The CDR3 bases are TGTGCCAGCAGTTTAAGGCTGGACTATCGATTGGGAGATACGCAGTATTTT. It yields the protein CASSLRLDYRLGDTQYF.

The chain uses TRBV6-5 and TRBJ2-7; D perhaps matches TRBD1 (5 bases). Germline assignment: CDR1 MNHEY and CDR2 SVGAGI. This CDR3 has 14 amino acids. Trimming removed 5 bases at V and 3 bases at J, with 14 bases between. CDR3 region: CASSNKGFYYEQYF. The CDR3 DNA reads as TGTGCCAGCAGTAATAAGGGGTTTTACTACGAGCAGTACTTC.

The gene calls are TRBV19 and TRBJ2-7, with D possibly TRBD2 on 5 matching bases. Trimming left V 3 bases short and J 0 bases short, with 12 bases between. The CDR3 extends over 15 amino acids. The germline gives CDR1 LNHDA, CDR2 SQIVND (reference sequence). Written as DNA, the CDR3 is TGTGCCAGTAGTATTGATTTGCGGGTCTCCTACGAGCAGTACTTC. It translates to CASSIDLRVSYEQYF.

V and J are TRBV28 and TRBJ2-7; 12 bases match TRBD2. V lost 5 bases, J lost 5 bases, and 10 bases stayed unmatched. Germline V gene lookup returns CDR1 MDHEN and CDR2 SYDVKM. The CDR3 covers 16 residues. CDR3 in DNA: TGTGCCAGCAGTCCGCCTGGACTAGCGGGGACTCACGAGCAGTACTTC. It is translated as CASSPPGLAGTHEQYF.

This chain joins TRBV19 and TRBJ1-5, with 7 positions matching TRBD1. The CDR3 extends over 15 amino acids. After removal of 5 bases from V and 2 bases from J, the junction contained 6 bases not matched to a gene. Germline CDR1 LNHDA, CDR2 SQIVND (reference sequence). The CDR3 DNA follows: TGTGCCAGTAGTCCCAATGACAGGGGCAATCAGCCCCAGCATTTT. Encoded protein: CASSPNDRGNQPQHF.

The chain combines TRBV29-1 with TRBJ1-2; D possibly corresponds to TRBD1 (6 bases). The CDR3 runs 15 residues. V dropped 0 bases and J dropped 0 bases, with 11 bases sitting between them. Germline V gives CDR1 SQVTM, CDR2 ANQGSEA. CDR3 sequence (DNA): TGCAGCGTTGAAGATCGGCAGGGGCCTAACTATGGCTACACCTTC. Protein: CSVEDRQGPNYGYTF.

The V gene is TRBV5-1, the J gene TRBJ2-4; perhaps TRBD1 as D (5 bases). The CDR3 sequence is 11 residues long. V was clipped by 4 bases and J by 14 bases, with 13 bases between them. Per germline, CDR1 SGHRS and CDR2 YFSETQ. The CDR3 loop reads CASSTDTRKYF. CDR3 bases: TGCGCCAGCAGCACGGACACAAGGAAGTACTTC.